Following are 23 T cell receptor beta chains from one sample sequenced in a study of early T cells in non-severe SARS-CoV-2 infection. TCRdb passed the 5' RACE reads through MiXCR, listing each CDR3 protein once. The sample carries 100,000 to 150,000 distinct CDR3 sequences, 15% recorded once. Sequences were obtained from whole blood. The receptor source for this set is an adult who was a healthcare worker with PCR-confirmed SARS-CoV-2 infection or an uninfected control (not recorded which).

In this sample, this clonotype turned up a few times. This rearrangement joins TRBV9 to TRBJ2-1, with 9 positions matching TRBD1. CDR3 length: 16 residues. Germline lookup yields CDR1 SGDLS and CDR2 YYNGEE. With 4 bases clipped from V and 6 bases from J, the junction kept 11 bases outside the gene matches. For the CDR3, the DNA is TGTGCCAGCAGCCCCCAACAGGGGGCCAAGGGCAATGAGCAGTTCTTC. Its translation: CASSPQQGAKGNEQFF. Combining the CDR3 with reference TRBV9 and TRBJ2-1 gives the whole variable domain DSGVTQTPKHLITATGQRVTLRCSPRSGDLSVYWYQQSLDQGLQFLIQYYNGEERAKGNILERFSAQQFPDLHSELNLSSLELGDSALYFCASSPQQGAKGNEQFFGPGTRLTVL.

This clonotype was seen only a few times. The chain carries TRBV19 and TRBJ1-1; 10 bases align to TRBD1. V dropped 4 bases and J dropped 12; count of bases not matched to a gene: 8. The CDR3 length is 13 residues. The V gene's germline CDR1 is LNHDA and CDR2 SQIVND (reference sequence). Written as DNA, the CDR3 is TGTGCCAGTAGTACGTCGGACAGGGGGACGACTTTCTTT. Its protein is CASSTSDRGTTFF.

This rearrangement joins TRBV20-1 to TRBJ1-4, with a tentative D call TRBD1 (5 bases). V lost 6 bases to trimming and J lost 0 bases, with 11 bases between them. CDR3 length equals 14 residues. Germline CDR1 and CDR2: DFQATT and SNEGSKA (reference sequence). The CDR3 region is CSAPRQSTNEKLFF. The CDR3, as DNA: TGCAGTGCACCCAGACAGTCAACTAATGAAAAACTGTTTTTT.

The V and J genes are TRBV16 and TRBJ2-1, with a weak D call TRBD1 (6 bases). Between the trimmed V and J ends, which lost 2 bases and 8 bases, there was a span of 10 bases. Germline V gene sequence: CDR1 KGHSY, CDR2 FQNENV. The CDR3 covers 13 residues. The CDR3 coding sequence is TGTGCCAGCAGCCAAAACAGGGACGATGAGCAGTTCTTC. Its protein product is CASSQNRDDEQFF.

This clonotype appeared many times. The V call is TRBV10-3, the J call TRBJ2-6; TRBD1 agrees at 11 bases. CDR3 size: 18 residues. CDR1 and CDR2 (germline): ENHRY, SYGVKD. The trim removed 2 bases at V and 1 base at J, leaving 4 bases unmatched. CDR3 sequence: CAISEPGQGVSGANVLTF. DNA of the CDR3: TGTGCCATCAGTGAGCCGGGACAGGGGGTTTCTGGGGCCAACGTCCTGACTTTC.

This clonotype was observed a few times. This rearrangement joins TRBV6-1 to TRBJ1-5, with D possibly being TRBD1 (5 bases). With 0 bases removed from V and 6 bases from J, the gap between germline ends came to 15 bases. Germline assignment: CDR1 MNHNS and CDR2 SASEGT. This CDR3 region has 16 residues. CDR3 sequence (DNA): TGTGCCAGCAGTGAAGCGAACTTCTGGGGGACTCAGCCCCAGCATTTT. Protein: CASSEANFWGTQPQHF.

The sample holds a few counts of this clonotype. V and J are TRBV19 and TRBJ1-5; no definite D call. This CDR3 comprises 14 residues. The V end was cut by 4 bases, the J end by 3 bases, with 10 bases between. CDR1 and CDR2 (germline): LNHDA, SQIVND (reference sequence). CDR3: CASSTEGYNQPQHF. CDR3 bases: TGTGCCAGTAGTACCGAAGGGTACAATCAGCCCCAGCATTTT.

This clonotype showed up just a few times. The CDR3 region is CASSFRDIYNEQFF. As DNA, the CDR3 is TGCGCCAGCAGCTTCCGGGACATCTACAATGAGCAGTTCTTC. The chain has TRBV5-1 and TRBJ2-1; D is perhaps TRBD1 (6 bases). This CDR3 is built from 14 residues. From germline, CDR1 is SGHRS and CDR2 YFSETQ. Trimming shortened V by 2 bases and J by 3 bases, and 9 bases separated the two germline ends. Supplemented by reference TRBV5-1 and TRBJ2-1, the full variable domain reads KAGVTQTPRYLIKTRGQQVTLSCSPISGHRSVSWYQQTPGQGLQFLFEYFSETQRNKGNFPGRFSGRQFSNSRSEMNVSTLELGDSALYLCASSFRDIYNEQFFGPGTRLTVL.

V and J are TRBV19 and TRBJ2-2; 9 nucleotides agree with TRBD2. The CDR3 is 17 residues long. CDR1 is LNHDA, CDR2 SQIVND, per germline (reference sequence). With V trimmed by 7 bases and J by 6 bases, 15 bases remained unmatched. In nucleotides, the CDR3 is TGTGCCAGTACAGACAGGACGACTAGCGGATTCGCCGGGGAGCTGTTTTTT. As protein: CASTDRTTSGFAGELFF.

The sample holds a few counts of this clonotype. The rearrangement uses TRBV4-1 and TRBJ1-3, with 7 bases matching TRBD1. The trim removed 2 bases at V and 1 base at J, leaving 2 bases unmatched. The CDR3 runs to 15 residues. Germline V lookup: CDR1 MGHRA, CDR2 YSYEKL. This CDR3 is CASSQYRGSGNTIYF. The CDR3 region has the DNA TGCGCCAGCAGCCAATACAGGGGTTCTGGAAACACCATATATTTT.

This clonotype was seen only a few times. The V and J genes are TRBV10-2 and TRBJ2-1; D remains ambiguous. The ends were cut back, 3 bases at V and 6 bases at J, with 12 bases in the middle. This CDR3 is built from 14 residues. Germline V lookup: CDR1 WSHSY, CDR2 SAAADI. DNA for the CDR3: TGCGCCAGCAGTGACCCAATCCGCCGCAATGAGCAGTTCTTC. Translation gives CASSDPIRRNEQFF.

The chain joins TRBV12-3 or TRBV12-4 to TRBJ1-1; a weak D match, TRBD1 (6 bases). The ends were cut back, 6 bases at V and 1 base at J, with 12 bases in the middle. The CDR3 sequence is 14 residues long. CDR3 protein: CASSPGHSNTEAFF. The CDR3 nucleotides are TGTGCCAGCAGCCCGGGACATTCGAACACTGAAGCTTTCTTT.

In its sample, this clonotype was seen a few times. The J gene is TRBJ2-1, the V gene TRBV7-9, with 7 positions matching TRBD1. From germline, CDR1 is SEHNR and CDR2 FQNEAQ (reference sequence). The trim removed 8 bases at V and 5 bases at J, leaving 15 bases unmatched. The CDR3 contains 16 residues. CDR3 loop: CASLRGSLHPNNEQFF. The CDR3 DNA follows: TGTGCCAGCCTCAGGGGGAGCCTCCATCCGAACAATGAGCAGTTCTTC. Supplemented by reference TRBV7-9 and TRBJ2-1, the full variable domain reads DTGVSQNPRHKITKRGQNVTFRCDPISEHNRLYWYRQTLGQGPEFLTYFQNEAQLEKSRLLSDRFSAERPKGSFSTLEIQRTEQGDSAMYLCASLRGSLHPNNEQFFGPGTRLTVL.

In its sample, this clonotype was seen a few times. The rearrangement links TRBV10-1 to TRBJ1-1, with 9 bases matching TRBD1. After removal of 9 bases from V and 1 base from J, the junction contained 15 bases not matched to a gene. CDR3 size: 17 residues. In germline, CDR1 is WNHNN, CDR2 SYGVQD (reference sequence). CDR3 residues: CARDQPGTGPKNTEAFF. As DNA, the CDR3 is TGCGCCAGAGACCAACCCGGGACAGGGCCGAAGAACACTGAAGCTTTCTTT.

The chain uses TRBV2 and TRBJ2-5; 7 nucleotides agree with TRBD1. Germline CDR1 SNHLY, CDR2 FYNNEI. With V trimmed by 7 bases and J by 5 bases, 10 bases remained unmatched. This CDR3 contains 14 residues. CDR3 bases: TGTGCCAGCACCTCACAGGGGATAGCCGAGACCCAGTACTTC. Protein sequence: CASTSQGIAETQYF.

In nucleotides, the CDR3 is TGTGCCTCCTCCGGACAGATCTATGGCTACACCTTC. It codes for CASSGQIYGYTF. The chain recombines TRBV30 with TRBJ1-2, with D perhaps matching TRBD1 (6 bases). The CDR3 consists of 12 residues. CDR1 is GTSNPN, CDR2 SVGIG, per germline (reference sequence). V was cut by 7 bases and J by 4 bases, with 13 bases left in between.

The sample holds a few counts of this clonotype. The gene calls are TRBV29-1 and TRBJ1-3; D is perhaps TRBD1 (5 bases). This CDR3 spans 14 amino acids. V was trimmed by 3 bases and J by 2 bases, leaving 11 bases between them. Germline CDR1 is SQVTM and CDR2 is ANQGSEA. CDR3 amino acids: CSVEKRGPGNTIYF. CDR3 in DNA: TGCAGCGTTGAGAAGCGGGGCCCTGGAAACACCATATATTTT.

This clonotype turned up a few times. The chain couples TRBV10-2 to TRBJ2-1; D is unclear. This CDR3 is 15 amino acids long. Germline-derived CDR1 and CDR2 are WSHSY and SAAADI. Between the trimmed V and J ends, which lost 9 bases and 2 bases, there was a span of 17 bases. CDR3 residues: CASQAPGEPYNEQFF. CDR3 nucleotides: TGCGCCAGTCAAGCACCAGGAGAGCCCTACAATGAGCAGTTCTTC.

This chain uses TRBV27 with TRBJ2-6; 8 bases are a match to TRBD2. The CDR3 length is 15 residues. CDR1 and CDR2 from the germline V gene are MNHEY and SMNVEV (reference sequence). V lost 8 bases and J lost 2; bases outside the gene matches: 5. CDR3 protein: CASCPGGPGANVLTF. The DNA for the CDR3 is TGTGCCAGCTGCCCGGGGGGGCCTGGGGCCAACGTCCTGACTTTC.

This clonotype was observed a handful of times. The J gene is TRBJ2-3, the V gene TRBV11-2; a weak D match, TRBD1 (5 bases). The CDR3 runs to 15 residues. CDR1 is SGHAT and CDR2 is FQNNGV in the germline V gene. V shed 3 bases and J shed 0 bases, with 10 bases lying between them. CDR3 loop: CASSLQTVSTDTQYF. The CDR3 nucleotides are TGTGCCAGCAGCTTGCAGACAGTGAGCACAGATACGCAGTATTTT.

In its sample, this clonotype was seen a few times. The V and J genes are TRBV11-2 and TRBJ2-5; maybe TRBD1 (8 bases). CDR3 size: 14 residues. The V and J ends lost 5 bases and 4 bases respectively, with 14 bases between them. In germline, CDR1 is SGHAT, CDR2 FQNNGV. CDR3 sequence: CASSPNRGGETQYF. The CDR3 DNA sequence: TGTGCCAGCAGCCCCAACAGGGGGGGAGAGACCCAGTACTTC.

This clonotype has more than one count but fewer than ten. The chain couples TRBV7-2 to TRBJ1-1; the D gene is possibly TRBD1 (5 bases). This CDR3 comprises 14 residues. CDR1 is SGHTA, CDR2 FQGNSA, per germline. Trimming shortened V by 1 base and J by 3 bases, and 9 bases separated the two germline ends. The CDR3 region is CASSLGGAYTEAFF. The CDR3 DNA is TGTGCCAGCAGCTTAGGAGGGGCGTACACTGAAGCTTTCTTT.

The DNA for the CDR3 is TGTGCCAGCAGCCGTGACAGCTTTGGTCCTGAAGCTTTCTTT. As protein: CASSRDSFGPEAFF. The chain is built from TRBV5-5 and TRBJ1-1, with D maybe TRBD1 (5 bases). In germline, CDR1 is SGHKS, CDR2 YYEKEE (reference sequence). V was shortened by 4 bases and J by 6 bases, with 16 bases between the two germline ends. The CDR3 length is 14 residues.